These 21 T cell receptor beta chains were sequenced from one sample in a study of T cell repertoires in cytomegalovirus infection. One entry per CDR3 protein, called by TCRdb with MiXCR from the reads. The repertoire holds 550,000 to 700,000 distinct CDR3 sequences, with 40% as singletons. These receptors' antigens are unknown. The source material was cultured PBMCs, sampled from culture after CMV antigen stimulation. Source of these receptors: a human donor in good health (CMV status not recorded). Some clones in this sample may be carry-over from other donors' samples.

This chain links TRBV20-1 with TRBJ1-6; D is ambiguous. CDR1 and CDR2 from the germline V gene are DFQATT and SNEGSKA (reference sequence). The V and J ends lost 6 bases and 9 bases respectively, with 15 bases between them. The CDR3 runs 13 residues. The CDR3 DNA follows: TGCAGTGCCCCTTTTGGGGTACGTTCACCCCTCCACTTT. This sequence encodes CSAPFGVRSPLHF.

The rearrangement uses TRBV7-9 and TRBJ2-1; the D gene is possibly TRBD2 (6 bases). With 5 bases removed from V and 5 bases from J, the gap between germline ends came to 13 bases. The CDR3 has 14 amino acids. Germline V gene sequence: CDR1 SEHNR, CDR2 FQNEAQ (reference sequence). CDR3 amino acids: CASSVQWGDNEQFF. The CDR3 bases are TGTGCCAGCAGCGTGCAGTGGGGGGACAATGAGCAGTTCTTC.

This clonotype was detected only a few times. DNA of the CDR3: TGTGCCAGCAGCAAACTACGGGACAGGGATACTGAAGCTTTCTTT. It translates to CASSKLRDRDTEAFF. The J gene is TRBJ1-1, the V gene TRBV7-9; 9 nucleotides match TRBD1. The CDR3 spans 15 residues. The ends lost 5 bases at V and 5 bases at J; junction bases unmatched: 9. The germline gives CDR1 SEHNR, CDR2 FQNEAQ (reference sequence).

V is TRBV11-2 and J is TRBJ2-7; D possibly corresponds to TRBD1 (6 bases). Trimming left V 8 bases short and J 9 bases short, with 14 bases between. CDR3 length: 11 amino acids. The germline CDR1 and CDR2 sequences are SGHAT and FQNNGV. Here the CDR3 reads CASGSGTLQYF. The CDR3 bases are TGTGCCAGCGGATCCGGGACACTGCAGTACTTC. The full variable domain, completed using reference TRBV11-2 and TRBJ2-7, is EAGVAQSPRYKIIEKRQSVAFWCNPISGHATLYWYQQILGQGPKLLIQFQNNGVVDDSQLPKDRFSAERLKGVDSTLKIQPAKLEDSAVYLCASGSGTLQYFGPGTRLTVT.

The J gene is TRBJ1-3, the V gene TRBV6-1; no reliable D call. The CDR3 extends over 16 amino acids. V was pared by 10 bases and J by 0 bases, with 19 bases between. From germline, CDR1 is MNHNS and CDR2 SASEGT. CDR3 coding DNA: TGTGCCACCGTCCACCGGACGGGGAGCTCTGGAAACACCATATATTTT. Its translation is CATVHRTGSSGNTIYF.

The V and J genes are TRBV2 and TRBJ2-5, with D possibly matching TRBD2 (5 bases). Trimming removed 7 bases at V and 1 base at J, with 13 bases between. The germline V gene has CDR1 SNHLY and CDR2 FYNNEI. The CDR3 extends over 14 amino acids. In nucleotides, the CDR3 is TGTGCCAGCACCCGGGCTAGCCCCCAAGAGACCCAGTACTTC. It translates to CASTRASPQETQYF.

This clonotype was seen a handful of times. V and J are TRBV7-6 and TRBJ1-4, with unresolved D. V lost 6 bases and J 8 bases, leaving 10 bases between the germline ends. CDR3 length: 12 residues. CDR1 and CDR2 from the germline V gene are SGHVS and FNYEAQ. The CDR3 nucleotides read TGTGCCAGCAGACAGAATGAAGAAAAACTGTTTTTT. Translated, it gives CASRQNEEKLFF.

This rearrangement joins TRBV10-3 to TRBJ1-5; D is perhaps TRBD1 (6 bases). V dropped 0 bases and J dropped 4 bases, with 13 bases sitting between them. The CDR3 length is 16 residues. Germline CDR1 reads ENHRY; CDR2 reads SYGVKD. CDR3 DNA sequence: TGTGCCATCAGTGAGTCGATGGGACACACGAATCAGCCCCAGCATTTT. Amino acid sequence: CAISESMGHTNQPQHF.

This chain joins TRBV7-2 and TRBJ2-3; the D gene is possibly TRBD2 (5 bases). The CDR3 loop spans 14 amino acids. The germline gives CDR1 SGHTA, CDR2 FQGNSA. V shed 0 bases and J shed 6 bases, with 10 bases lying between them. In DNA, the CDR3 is TGTGCCAGCAGCTTAGCTAGCGCGACTGATACGCAGTATTTT. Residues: CASSLASATDTQYF.

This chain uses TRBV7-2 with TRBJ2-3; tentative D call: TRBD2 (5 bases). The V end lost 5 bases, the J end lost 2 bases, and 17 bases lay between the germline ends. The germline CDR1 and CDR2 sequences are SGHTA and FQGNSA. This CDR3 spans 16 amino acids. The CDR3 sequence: CASSLNSGLLTDTQYF. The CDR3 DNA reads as TGTGCCAGCAGCCTTAATTCCGGACTCCTCACAGATACGCAGTATTTT.

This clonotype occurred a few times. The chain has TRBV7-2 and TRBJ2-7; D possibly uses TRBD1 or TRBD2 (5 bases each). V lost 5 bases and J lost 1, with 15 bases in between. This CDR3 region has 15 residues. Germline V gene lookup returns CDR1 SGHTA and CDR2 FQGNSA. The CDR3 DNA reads TGTGCCAGCAGCCCTCGGGGCCGCTTATCCTACGAGCAGTACTTC. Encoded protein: CASSPRGRLSYEQYF.

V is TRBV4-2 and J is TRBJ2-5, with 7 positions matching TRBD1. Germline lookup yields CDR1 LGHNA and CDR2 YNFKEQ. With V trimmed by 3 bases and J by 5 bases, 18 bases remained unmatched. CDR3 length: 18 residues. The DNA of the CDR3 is TGTGCCAGCAGCCAGGAGGTGGGACAGCTGATGCCCAGGGAGACCCAGTACTTC. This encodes CASSQEVGQLMPRETQYF.

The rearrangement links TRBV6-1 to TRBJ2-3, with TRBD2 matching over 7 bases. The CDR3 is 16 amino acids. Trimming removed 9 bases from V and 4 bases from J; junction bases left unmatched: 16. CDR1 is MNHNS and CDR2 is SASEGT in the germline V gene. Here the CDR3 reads CASHREAGVSSDTQYF. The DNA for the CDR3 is TGTGCCAGTCACCGTGAGGCGGGAGTGAGTTCAGATACGCAGTATTTT.

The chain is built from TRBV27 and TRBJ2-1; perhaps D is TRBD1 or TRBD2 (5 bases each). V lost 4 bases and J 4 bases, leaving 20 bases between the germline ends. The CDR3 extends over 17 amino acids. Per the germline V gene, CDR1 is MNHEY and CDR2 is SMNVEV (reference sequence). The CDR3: CASSWGSFTARYNEQFF. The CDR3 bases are TGTGCCAGCAGTTGGGGGAGTTTTACCGCCAGGTACAATGAGCAGTTCTTC.

The CDR3 is CSARKRGQSYEQYF. The DNA of the CDR3 is TGCAGTGCTAGGAAGCGGGGCCAATCCTACGAGCAGTACTTC. The chain carries TRBV20-1 and TRBJ2-7; TRBD2 aligns across 7 bases. The germline gives CDR1 DFQATT, CDR2 SNEGSKA (reference sequence). Losses at the gene ends were 3 bases for V and 1 base for J; bases not matched to a gene: 6. CDR3 length: 14 amino acids.

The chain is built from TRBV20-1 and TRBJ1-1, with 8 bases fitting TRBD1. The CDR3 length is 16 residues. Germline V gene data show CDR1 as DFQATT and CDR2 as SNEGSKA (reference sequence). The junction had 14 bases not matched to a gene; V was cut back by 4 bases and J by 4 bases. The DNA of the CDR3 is TGCAGTGCTAAGCCTTCAACAGGGGGGTGGGTCACTGAAGCTTTCTTT. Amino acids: CSAKPSTGGWVTEAFF.

The CDR3 region is CASSPGSDTEAFF. Written as DNA, the CDR3 is TGCGCCAGCAGCCCAGGCAGTGACACTGAAGCTTTCTTT. The V call is TRBV5-1, the J call TRBJ1-1; D is unclear. V dropped 4 bases and J dropped 3 bases, with 10 bases sitting between them. Germline V gene sequence: CDR1 SGHRS, CDR2 YFSETQ. The CDR3 is made up of 13 amino acids.

The CDR3 spells CASSVHPVNYGYTF. The CDR3 DNA reads as TGTGCCAGCAGTGTACATCCGGTCAACTATGGCTACACCTTC. The V gene is TRBV27, the J gene TRBJ1-2; D is undetermined. From germline, CDR1 is MNHEY and CDR2 SMNVEV (reference sequence). V lost 5 bases, J lost 2 bases, and 12 bases lay in between. The CDR3 consists of 14 residues.

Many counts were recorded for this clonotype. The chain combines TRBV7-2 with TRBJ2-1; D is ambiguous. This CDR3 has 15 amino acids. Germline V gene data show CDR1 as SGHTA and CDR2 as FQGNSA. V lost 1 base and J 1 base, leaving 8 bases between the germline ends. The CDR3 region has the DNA TGTGCCAGCAGCTTAGTTATAGGTTCCTACAATGAGCAGTTCTTC. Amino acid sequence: CASSLVIGSYNEQFF.

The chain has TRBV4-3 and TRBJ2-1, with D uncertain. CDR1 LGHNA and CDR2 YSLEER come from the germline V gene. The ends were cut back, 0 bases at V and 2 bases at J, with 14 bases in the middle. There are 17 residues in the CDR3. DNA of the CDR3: TGCGCCAGCAGCCAAGATATCGGCCAGCGTGCCTACAATGAGCAGTTCTTC. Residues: CASSQDIGQRAYNEQFF.

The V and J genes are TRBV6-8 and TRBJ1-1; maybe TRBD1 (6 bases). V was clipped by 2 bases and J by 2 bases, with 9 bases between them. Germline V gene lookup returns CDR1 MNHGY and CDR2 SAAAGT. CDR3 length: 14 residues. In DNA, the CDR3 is TGTGCCAGCAGTTACGCAGGGGCTAACACTGAAGCTTTCTTT. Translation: CASSYAGANTEAFF.